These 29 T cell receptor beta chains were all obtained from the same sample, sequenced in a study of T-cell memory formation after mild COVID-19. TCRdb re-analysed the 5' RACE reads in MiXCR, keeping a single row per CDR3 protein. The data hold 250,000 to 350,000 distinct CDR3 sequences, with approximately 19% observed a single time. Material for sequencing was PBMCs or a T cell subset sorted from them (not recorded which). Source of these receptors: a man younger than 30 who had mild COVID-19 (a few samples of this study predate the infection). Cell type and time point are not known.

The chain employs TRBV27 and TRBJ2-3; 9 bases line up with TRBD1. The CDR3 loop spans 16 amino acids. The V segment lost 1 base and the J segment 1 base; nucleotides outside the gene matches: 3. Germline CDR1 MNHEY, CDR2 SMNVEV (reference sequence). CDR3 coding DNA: TGTGCCAGCAGTTTATTAAGGACAGGGGGCACAGATACGCAGTATTTT. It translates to CASSLLRTGGTDTQYF.

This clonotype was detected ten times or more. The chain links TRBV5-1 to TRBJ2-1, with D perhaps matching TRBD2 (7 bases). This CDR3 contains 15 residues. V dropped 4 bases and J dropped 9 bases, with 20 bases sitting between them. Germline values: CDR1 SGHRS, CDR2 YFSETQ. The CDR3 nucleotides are TGCGCCAGCAGCCCCGGACAGTGGGGGGGTGGTGAGCAGTTCTTC. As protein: CASSPGQWGGGEQFF.

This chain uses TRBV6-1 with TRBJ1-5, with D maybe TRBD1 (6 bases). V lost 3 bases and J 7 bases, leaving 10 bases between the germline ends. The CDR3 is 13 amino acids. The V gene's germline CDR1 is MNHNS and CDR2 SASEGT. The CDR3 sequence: CASSDGGQQPQHF. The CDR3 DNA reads TGTGCCAGCAGTGATGGGGGGCAACAGCCCCAGCATTTT.

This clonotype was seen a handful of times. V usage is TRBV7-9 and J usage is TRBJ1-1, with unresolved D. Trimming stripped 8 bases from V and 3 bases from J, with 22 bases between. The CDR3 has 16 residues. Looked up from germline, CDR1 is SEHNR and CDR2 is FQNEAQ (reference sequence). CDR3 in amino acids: CASAGGEAAWDTEAFF. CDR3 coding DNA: TGTGCCAGCGCCGGCGGGGAGGCTGCGTGGGACACTGAAGCTTTCTTT. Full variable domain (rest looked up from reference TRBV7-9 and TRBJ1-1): DTGVSQNPRHKITKRGQNVTFRCDPISEHNRLYWYRQTLGQGPEFLTYFQNEAQLEKSRLLSDRFSAERPKGSFSTLEIQRTEQGDSAMYLCASAGGEAAWDTEAFFGQGTRLTVV.

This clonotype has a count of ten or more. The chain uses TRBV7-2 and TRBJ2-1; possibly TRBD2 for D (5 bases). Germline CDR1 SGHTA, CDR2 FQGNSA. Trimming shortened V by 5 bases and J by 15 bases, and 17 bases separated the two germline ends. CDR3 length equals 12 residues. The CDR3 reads CASSDALGRRFF. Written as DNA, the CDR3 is TGTGCCAGCAGCGACGCACTAGGACGGCGGTTCTTC.

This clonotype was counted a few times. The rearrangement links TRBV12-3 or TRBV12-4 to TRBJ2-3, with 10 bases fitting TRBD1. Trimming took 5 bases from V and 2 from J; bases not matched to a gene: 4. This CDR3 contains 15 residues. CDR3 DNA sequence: TGTGCCAGCAGTCCCGGGACAGGGGACACAGATACGCAGTATTTT. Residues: CASSPGTGDTDTQYF.

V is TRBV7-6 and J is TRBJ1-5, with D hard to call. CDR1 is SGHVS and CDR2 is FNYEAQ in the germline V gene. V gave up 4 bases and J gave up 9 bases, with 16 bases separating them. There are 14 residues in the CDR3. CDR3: CASSSGPPPGPQHF. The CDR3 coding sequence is TGTGCCAGCAGCTCCGGGCCTCCTCCTGGGCCCCAGCATTTT. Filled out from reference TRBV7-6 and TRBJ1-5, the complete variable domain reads GAGVSQSPRYKVTKRGQDVALRCDPISGHVSLYWYRQALGQGPEFLTYFNYEAQQDKSGLPNDRFSAERPEGSISTLTIQRTEQRDSAMYRCASSSGPPPGPQHFGDGTRLSIL.

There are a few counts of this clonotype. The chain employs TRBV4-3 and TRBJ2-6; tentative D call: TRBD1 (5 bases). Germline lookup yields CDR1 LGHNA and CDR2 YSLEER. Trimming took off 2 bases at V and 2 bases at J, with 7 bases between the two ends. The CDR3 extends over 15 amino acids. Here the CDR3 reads CASSQQTAGANVLTF. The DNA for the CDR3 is TGCGCCAGCAGCCAACAGACAGCTGGGGCCAACGTCCTGACTTTC.

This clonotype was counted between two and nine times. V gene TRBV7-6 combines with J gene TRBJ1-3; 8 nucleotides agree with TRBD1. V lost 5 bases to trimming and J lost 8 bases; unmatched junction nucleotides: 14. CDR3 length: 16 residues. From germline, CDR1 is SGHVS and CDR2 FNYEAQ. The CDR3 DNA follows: TGTGCCAGCAGCCCCGGTACGGACAGGGCATTGGACACCATATATTTT. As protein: CASSPGTDRALDTIYF.

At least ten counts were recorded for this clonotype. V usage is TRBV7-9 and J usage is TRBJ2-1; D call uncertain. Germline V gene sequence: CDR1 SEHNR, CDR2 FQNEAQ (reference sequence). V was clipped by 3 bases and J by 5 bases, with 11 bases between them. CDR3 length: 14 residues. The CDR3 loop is CASSFWGLDNEQFF. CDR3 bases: TGTGCCAGCAGCTTTTGGGGTTTGGACAATGAGCAGTTCTTC.

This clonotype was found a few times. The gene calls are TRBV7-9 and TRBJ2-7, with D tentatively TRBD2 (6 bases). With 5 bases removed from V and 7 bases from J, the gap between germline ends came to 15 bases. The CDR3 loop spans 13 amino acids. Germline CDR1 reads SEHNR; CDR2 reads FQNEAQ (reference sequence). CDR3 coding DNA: TGTGCCAGCAGCGTAGACAGTGGGAGGGAGCAGTACGTC. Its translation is CASSVDSGREQYV.

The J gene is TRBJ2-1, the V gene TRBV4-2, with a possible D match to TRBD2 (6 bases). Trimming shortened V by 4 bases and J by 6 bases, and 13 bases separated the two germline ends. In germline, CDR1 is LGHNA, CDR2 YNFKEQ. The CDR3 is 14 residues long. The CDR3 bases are TGTGCCAGCAGCCGACACACTAGCAGCAATGAGCAGTTCTTC. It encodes CASSRHTSSNEQFF.

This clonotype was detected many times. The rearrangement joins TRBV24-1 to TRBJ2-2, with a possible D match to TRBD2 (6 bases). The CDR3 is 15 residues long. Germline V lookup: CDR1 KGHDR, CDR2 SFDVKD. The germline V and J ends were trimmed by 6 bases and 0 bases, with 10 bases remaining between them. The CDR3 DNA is TGTGCCACCAGTCCCTCGGGAGCGAACACCGGGGAGCTGTTTTTT. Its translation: CATSPSGANTGELFF.

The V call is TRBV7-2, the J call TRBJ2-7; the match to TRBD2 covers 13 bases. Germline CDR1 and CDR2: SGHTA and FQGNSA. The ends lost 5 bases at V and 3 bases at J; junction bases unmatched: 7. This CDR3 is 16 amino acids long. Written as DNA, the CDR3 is TGTGCCAGCAGCGGAGGGACTAGCGGGGCACTCTACGAGCAGTACTTC. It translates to CASSGGTSGALYEQYF.

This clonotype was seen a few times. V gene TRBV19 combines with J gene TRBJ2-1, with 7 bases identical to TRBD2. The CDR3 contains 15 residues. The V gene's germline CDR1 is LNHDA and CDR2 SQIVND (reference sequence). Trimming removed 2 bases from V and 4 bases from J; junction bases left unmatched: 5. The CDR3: CASSIRGGGYNEQFF. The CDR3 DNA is TGTGCCAGTAGTATACGCGGGGGAGGGTACAATGAGCAGTTCTTC.

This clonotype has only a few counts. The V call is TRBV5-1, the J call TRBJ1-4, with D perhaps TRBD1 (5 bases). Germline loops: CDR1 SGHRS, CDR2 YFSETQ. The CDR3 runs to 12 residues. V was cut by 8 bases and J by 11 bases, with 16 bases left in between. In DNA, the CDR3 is TGCGCCAGGAGAACCTACCGGGACAAACTGTTTTTT. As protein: CARRTYRDKLFF.

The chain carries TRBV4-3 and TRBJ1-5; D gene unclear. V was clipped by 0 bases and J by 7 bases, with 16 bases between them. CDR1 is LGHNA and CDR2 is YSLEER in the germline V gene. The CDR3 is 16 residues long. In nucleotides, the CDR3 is TGCGCCAGCAGCCAAGAGCGGCGTTCCTTAGGACAGCCCCAGCATTTT. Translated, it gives CASSQERRSLGQPQHF.

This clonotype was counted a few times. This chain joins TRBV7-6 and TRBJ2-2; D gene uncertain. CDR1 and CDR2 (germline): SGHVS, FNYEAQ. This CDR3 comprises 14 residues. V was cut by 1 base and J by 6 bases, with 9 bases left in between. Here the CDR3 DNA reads TGTGCCAGCAGCTTAGTGCTAGAGGCCGGGGAGCTGTTTTTT. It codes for CASSLVLEAGELFF.

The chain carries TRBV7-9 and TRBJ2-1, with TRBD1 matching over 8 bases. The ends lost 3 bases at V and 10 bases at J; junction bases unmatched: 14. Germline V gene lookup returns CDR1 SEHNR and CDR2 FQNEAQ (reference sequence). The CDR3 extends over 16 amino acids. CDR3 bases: TGTGCCAGCAGCTTCAACCCCGGACAGGGATCCGCAGAGCAGTTCTTC. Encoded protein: CASSFNPGQGSAEQFF.

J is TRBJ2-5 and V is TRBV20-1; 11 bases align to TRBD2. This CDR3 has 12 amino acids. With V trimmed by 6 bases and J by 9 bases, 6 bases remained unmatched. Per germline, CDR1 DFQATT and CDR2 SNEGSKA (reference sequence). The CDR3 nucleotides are TGCAGTGCGACTAGCGGGGCGGATTCCCAGTACTTC. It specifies CSATSGADSQYF.

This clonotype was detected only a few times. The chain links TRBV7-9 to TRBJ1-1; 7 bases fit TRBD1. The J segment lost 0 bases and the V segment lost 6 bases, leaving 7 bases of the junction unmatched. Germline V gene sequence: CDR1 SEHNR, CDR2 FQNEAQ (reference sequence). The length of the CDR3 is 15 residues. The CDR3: CASRRGTALNTEAFF. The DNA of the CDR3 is TGTGCCAGCAGACGGGGGACAGCCTTGAACACTGAAGCTTTCTTT.

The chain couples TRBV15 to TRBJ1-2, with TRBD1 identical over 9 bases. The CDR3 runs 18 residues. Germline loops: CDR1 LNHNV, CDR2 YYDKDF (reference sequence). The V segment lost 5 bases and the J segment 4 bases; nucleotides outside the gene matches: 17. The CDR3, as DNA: TGTGCCACCAGCTGGGCCGGGACAGGGTTAGAAGGGGGCTATGGCTACACCTTC. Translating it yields CATSWAGTGLEGGYGYTF.

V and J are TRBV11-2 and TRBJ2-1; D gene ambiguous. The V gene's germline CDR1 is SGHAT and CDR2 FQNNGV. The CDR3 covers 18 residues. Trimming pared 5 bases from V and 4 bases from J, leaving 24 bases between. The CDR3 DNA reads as TGTGCCAGCAGCCCGACGCCAAGTCCAGTGAACATATACAATGAGCAGTTCTTC. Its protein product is CASSPTPSPVNIYNEQFF.

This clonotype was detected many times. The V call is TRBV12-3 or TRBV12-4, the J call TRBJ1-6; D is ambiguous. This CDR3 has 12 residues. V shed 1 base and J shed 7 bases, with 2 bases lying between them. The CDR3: CASSLGNSPLHF. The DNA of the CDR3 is TGTGCCAGCAGTTTAGGGAATTCACCCCTCCACTTT.

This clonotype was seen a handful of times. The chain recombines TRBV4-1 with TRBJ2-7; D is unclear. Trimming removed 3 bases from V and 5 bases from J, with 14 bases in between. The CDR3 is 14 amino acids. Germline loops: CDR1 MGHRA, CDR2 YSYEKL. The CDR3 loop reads CASSHQELRNEQYF. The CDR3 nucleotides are TGCGCCAGCAGCCACCAAGAGTTGAGGAACGAGCAGTACTTC.

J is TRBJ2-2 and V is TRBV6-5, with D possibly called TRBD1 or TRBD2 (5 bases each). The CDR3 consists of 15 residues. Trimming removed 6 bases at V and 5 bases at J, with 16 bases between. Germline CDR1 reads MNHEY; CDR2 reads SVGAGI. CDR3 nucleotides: TGTGCCAGCAGAGGACATCCTTGGGAGACCGGGGAGCTGTTTTTT. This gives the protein CASRGHPWETGELFF.

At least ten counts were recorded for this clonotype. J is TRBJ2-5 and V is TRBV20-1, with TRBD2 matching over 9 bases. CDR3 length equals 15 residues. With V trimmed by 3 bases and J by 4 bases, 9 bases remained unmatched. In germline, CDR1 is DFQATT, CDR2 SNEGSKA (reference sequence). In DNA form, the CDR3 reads TGCAGTGCTAGCGATTTTTCGCGGGGGGGAGAGACCCAGTACTTC. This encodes CSASDFSRGGETQYF.

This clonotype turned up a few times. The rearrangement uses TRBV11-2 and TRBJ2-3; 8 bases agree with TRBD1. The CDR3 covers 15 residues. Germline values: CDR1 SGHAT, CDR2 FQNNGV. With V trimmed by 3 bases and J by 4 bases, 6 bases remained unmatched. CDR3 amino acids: CASSFGQGAADTQYF. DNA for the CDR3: TGTGCCAGCAGCTTTGGGCAGGGGGCCGCAGATACGCAGTATTTT.

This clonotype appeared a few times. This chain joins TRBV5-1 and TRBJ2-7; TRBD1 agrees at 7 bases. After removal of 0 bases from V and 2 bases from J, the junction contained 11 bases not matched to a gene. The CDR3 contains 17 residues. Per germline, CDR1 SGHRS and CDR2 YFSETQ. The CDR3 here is CASSLALSGTDPYEQYF. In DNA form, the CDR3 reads TGCGCCAGCAGCTTGGCCCTCTCCGGGACAGACCCCTACGAGCAGTACTTC.